The rows below give T cell receptor beta chains drawn from one sample of a study of blood T cell repertoires in COVID-19. The assay was immunoSEQ multiplex PCR, and TCRdb's table has in-frame clones only and misses some. The sample contains some 250,000 clones, about 85% of which appear only once. Sequencing input: peripheral blood. These receptor sequences come from an elderly woman with acute or convalescent COVID-19. Both conserved end residues are part of each CDR3. The order of the fields is J gene, clone size, V gene, D gene, CDR3 DNA, CDR3 protein. A D gene is named only where the DNA matches it firmly. Only some rows state a clone size, as once, few, many or a class for expanded clones.

J: TRBJ1-2; size: NA; V: TRBV19; D: TRBD1; DNA: TGTGCCAGTAGTAATCAGGGGGGATCGGTCTATGGCTACACCTTC; CDR3: CASSNQGGSVYGYTF
J: TRBJ2-2; size: NA; V: TRBV11-2; D: TRBD1; DNA: TGTGCCAGCAGCGTCACAGACAGGGGAGGTTGGGGAGCTGTTTTT; CDR3: CASSVTDRGGWGAVF
J: TRBJ2-3; size: NA; V: TRBV7-9; D: TRBD2; DNA: TGTGCCAGCAGCCCTAGACTAGCGGGAGGGCCGGCCATGGATACGCAGTATTTT; CDR3: CASSPRLAGGPAMDTQYF
J: TRBJ1-5; size: few; V: TRBV19; D: TRBD1; DNA: TGTGCCAGTAAGCCAACAGGGGGCAAACAGCCCCAGCATTTT; CDR3: CASKPTGGKQPQHF
J: TRBJ1-2; size: NA; V: TRBV28; D: TRBD1; DNA: TGTGCCAGCAGTGGGGACAGGGCCGAAAACTATGGCTACACCTTC; CDR3: CASSGDRAENYGYTF
J: TRBJ2-7; size: NA; V: TRBV19; D: NA; DNA: TGTGCCAGTAGTTCTCAGGGCAAAAACTCCTACGAGCAGTACTTC; CDR3: CASSSQGKNSYEQYF
J: TRBJ2-4; size: NA; V: TRBV10-3; D: TRBD1; DNA: TGTGCCATCAGTGCGGGGACAGGGACAAACATTCAGTACTTC; CDR3: CAISAGTGTNIQYF
J: TRBJ1-2; size: NA; V: TRBV9; D: TRBD1; DNA: TGTGCCAGCAGCGTATCCACAGGGGGCGCCTATGGCTACACCTTC; CDR3: CASSVSTGGAYGYTF
J: TRBJ2-1; size: NA; V: TRBV9; D: TRBD1; DNA: TGTGCCAGCAGCGGGGGACAGGGGTCCTACAATGAGCAGTTCTTC; CDR3: CASSGGQGSYNEQFF
J: TRBJ1-5; size: NA; V: TRBV5-3; D: NA; DNA: TGTGCCAGAAGCCGGACAGGCAATCAGCCCCAGCATTTT; CDR3: CARSRTGNQPQHF
J: TRBJ2-5; size: NA; V: TRBV9; D: TRBD1; DNA: TGTGCCAGCAGCCCACCTCCGGGACAGGGGGGAGAGACCCAGTACTTC; CDR3: CASSPPPGQGGETQYF
J: TRBJ2-7; size: few; V: TRBV7-9; D: NA; DNA: TGTGCCAGCAGCCGGGATCTCTACGAGCAGTACTTC; CDR3: CASSRDLYEQYF
J: TRBJ2-1; size: NA; V: TRBV19; D: TRBD1; DNA: TGTGCCAGTAGTCGACGGACAGGGGACGCCTACAATGAGCAGTTCTTC; CDR3: CASSRRTGDAYNEQFF
J: TRBJ2-5; size: NA; V: TRBV18; D: NA; DNA: TGTGCCAGCTCAAACCAGGGGTCAACCCAGTACTTC; CDR3: CASSNQGSTQYF
J: TRBJ2-3; size: NA; V: TRBV19; D: TRBD1; DNA: TGTGCCAGTAGTTACCCCGGGACAGGGGGCGATACGCAGTATTTT; CDR3: CASSYPGTGGDTQYF
J: TRBJ2-1; size: NA; V: TRBV5-5; D: NA; DNA: TGTGCCAGCAGCTTGCCCCCCCTGTTCAATGAGCAGTTCTTC; CDR3: CASSLPPLFNEQFF
J: TRBJ2-2; size: once; V: TRBV10-3; D: NA; DNA: TGTGCCATCAGTGAGGCGGGAACATTAGGATCCGGGGAGCTGTTTTTT; CDR3: CAISEAGTLGSGELFF
J: TRBJ1-3; size: NA; V: TRBV3-1/TRBV3-2; D: NA; DNA: TGTGCCAGCAGCCCCCCCCTCACAGGCCCCTCTGGAAACACCATATATTTT; CDR3: CASSPPLTGPSGNTIYF
J: TRBJ1-2; size: NA; V: TRBV2; D: NA; DNA: TGTGCCAGCAGTGCCGGTGGCTACACCTTC; CDR3: CASSAGGYTF
J: TRBJ2-1; size: few; V: TRBV10-2; D: TRBD2; DNA: TGCGCCAGCGGGCCGCTAGCGGGGAAAATCAATGAGCAGTTCTTC; CDR3: CASGPLAGKINEQFF
J: TRBJ1-1; size: NA; V: TRBV3-1/TRBV3-2; D: NA; DNA: TGTGCCAGCAGCCAAGATCCGGCAGGCCGAGGAGGTGAAGCTTTCTTT; CDR3: CASSQDPAGRGGEAFF